This T cell receptor beta chain was identified in a study of CD8+CD57+ T cells in acquired aplastic anemia. Overall study context: Across the sorted CD4+ and CD8+ cells, DNA amounts averaged roughly 3.5 ug.

By proportion, this clonotype is medium-sized. Its antigen is undetermined. Genomic DNA provided the template from which TCR beta VDJ and CDR3 profiles were obtained. MiXCR, applied by TCRdb to the reads, yields one record per CDR3 protein. The table has about 58,000 distinct CDR3 sequences, just over 55% seen once; the top ten hold about 15%. The study's findings and limits: Researchers report that twenty-nine CD8+ CDR3 sequences appeared in both patients and controls.

Patients included in sequencing had previously demonstrated CD8+CD57+ cell expansion by flow cytometry. There were no patients without severe acquired aplastic anemia. Prior therapy had not been administered to any patient at the time of blood sampling. CDR3 length: 13 amino acids. CDR1 is SEHNR, CDR2 FQNEAQ, per germline (reference sequence). The V end lost 6 bases, the J end lost 4 bases, and 12 bases lay between the germline ends. V and J are TRBV7-9 and TRBJ1-1; D gene uncertain. The sample consisted of sorted CD4+, CD8+, or CD8+CD57+ T cells (not recorded which) from PBMCs. The receptor was derived from a human donor with aplastic anemia. The CDR3 is CASSLPSLTEAFF. In DNA form, the CDR3 reads TGTGCCAGCAGTCTACCAAGCCTCACTGAAGCTTTCTTT.